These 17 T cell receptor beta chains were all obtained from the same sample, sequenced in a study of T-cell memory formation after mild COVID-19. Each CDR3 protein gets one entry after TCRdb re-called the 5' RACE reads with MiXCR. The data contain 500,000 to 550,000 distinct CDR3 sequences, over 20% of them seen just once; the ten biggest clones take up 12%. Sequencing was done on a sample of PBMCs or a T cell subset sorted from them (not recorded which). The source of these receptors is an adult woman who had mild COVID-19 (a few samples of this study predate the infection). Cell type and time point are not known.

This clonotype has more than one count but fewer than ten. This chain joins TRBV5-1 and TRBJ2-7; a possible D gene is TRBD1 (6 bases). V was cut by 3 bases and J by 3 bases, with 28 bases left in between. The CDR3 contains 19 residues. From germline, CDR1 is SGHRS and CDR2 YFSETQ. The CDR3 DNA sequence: TGCGCCAGCAGCTACCTGACCCCCTTCCAGGGGCCGCAATACTACGAGCAGTACTTC. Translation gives CASSYLTPFQGPQYYEQYF.

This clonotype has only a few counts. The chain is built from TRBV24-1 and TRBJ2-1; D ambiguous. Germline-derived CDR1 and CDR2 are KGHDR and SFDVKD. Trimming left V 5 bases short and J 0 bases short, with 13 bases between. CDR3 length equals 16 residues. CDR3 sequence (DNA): TGTGCCACCAGTGGTATTGTGGGGTACTCCTACAATGAGCAGTTCTTC. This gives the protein CATSGIVGYSYNEQFF.

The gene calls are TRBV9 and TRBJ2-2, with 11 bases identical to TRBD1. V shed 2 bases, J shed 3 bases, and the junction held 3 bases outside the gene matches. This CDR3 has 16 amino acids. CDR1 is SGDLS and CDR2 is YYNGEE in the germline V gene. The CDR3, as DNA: TGTGCCAGCAGCGTTGGACAGGGGGCTTACACCGGGGAGCTGTTTTTT. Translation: CASSVGQGAYTGELFF. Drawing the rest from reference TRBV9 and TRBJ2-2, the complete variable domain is DSGVTQTPKHLITATGQRVTLRCSPRSGDLSVYWYQQSLDQGLQFLIQYYNGEERAKGNILERFSAQQFPDLHSELNLSSLELGDSALYFCASSVGQGAYTGELFFGEGSRLTVL.

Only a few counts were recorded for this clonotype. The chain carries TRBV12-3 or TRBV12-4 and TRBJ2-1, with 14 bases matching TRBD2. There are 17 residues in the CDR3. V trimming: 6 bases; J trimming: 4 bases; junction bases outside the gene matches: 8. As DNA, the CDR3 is TGTGCCAGCAGCTCAGGACTAGCGGGAGGTAATTACAATGAGCAGTTCTTC. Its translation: CASSSGLAGGNYNEQFF.

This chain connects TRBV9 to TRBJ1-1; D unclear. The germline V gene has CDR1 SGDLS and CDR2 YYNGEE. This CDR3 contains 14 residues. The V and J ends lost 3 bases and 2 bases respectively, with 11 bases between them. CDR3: CASSGLASNTEAFF. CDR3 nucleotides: TGTGCCAGCAGCGGGCTTGCGAGCAACACTGAAGCTTTCTTT.

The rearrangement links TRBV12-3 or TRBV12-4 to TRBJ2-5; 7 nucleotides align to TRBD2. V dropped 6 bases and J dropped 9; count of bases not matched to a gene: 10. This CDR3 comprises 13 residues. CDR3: CASRPGLGAPQYF. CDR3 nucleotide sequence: TGTGCCAGCAGACCCGGACTAGGGGCGCCCCAGTACTTC.

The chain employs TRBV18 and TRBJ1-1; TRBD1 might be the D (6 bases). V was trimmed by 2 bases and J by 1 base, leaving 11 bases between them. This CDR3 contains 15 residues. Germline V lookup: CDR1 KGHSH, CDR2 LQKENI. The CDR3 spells CASSPTLGANTEAFF. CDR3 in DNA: TGTGCCAGCTCACCAACACTGGGGGCGAACACTGAAGCTTTCTTT. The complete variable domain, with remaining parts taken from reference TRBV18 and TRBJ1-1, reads NAGVMQNPRHLVRRRGQEARLRCSPMKGHSHVYWYRQLPEEGLKFMVYLQKENIIDESGMPKERFSAEFPKEGPSILRIQQVVRGDSAAYFCASSPTLGANTEAFFGQGTRLTVV.

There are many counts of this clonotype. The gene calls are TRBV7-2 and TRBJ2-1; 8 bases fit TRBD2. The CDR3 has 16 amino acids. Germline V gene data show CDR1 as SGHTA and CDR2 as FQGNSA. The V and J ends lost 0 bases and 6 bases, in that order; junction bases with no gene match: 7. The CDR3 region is CASSLAPSGGSNEQFF. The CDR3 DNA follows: TGTGCCAGCAGCTTAGCACCCAGCGGGGGCTCCAATGAGCAGTTCTTC.

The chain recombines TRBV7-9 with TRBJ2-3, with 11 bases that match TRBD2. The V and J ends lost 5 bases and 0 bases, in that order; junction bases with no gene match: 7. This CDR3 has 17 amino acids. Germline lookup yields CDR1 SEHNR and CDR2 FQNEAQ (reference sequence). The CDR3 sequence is CASSVGTSGASTDTQYF. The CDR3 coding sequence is TGTGCCAGCAGCGTAGGGACTAGCGGAGCTAGCACAGATACGCAGTATTTT.

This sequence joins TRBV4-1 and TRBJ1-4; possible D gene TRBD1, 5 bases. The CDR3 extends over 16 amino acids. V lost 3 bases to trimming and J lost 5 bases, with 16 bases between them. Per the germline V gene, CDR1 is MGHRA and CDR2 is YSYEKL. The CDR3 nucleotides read TGCGCCAGCAGCCATTTTCCGACAGTGTCGAATGAAAAACTGTTTTTT. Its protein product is CASSHFPTVSNEKLFF.

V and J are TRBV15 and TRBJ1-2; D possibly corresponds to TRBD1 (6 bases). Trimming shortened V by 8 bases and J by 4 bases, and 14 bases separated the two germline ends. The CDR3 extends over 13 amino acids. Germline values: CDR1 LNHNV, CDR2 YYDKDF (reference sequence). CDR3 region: CATDSGGPYGYTF. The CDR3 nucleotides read TGTGCCACCGACTCCGGGGGCCCCTATGGCTACACCTTC.

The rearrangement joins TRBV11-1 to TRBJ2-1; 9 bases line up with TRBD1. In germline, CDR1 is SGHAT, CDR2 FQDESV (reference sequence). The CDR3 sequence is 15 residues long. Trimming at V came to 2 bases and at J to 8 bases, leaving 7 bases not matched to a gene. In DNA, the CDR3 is TGTGCCAGCAGCTTACCGGGACAGGGTGGCGATGAGCAGTTCTTC. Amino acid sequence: CASSLPGQGGDEQFF.

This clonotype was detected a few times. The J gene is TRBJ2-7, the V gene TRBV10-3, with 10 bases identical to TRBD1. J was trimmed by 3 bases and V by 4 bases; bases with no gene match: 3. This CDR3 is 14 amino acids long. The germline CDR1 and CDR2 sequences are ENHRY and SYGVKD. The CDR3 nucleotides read TGTGCCATCAGTGGTGGACAGGGGGGCTACGAGCAGTACTTC. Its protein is CAISGGQGGYEQYF.

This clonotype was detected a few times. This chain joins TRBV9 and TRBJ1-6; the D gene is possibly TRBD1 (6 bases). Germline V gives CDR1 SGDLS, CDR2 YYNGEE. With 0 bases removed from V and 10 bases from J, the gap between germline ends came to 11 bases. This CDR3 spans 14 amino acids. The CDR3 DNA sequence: TGTGCCAGCAGCGTAGAGCAGGGGAGGTCACCCCTCCACTTT. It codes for CASSVEQGRSPLHF.

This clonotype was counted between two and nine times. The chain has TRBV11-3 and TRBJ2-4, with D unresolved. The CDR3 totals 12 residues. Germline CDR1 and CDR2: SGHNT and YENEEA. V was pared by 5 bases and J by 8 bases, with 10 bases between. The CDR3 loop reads CASSTRGDIQYF. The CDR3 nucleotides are TGTGCCAGCAGCACCCGTGGTGACATTCAGTACTTC.

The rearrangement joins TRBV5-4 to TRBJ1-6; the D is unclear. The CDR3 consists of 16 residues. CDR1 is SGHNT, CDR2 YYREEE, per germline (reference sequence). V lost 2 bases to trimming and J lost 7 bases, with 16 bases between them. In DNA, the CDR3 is TGTGCCAGCAGCTTCGAGGGAGCCGCTTCGAATTCACCCCTCCACTTT. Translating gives CASSFEGAASNSPLHF.

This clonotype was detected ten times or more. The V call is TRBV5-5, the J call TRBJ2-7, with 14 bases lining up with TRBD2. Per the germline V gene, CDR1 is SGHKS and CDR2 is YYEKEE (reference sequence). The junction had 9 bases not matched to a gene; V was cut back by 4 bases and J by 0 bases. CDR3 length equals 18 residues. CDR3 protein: CASSLEPGLAGGSYEQYF. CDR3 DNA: TGTGCCAGCAGCCTGGAACCCGGACTAGCGGGGGGCTCCTACGAGCAGTACTTC.